This T cell receptor beta chain was retrieved from a study of T cell repertoires in cytomegalovirus infection. Study-level points and caveats: Ex vivo responses were dominated by HLA-C-restricted CMV-specific TCR beta clonotypes.

Trimming left V 3 bases short and J 2 bases short, with 8 bases between. This CDR3 has 14 amino acids. Germline CDR1 is SGHTA and CDR2 is FQGNSA. Concerning this clonotype: No antigen is known for it.

MiXCR was run by TCRdb on the reads, yielding one entry per CDR3 protein. The sample contains 250,000 or so distinct CDR3 sequences, over 8% of which appear only once. Specimen: PBMCs. The chain employs TRBV7-2 and TRBJ1-3; no reliable D call. The receptor was derived from a human donor in good health (CMV status not recorded). Some clones in this sample may be carry-over from other donors' samples. Written as DNA, the CDR3 is TGTGCCAGCAGCTTGGGTCGGACTGGAAACACCATATATTTT. This translates into CASSLGRTGNTIYF.